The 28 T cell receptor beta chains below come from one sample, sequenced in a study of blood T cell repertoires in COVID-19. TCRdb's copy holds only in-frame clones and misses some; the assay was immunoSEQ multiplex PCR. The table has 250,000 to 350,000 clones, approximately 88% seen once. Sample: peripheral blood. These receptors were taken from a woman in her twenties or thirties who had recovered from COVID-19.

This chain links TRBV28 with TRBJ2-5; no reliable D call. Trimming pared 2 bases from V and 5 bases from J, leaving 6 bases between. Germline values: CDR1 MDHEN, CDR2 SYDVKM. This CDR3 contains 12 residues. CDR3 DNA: TGTGCCAGCAGTTTAGTCCGGGAGACCCAGTACTTC. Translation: CASSLVRETQYF. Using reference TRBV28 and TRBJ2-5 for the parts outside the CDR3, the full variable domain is DVKVTQSSRYLVKRTGEKVFLECVQDMDHENMFWYRQDPGLGLRLIYFSYDVKMKEKGDIPEGYSVSREKKERFSLILESASTNQTSMYLCASSLVRETQYFGPGTRLLVL.

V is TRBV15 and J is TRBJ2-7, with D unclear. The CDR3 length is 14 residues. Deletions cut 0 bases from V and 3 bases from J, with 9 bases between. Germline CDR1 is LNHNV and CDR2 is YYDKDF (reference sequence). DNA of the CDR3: TGTGCCACCAGCAGAGAAGACAAAAACTACGAGCAGTACTTC. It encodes CATSREDKNYEQYF.

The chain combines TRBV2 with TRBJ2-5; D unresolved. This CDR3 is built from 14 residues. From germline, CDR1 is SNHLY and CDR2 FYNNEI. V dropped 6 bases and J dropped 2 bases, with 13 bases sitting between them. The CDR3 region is CASRRGGPQETQYF. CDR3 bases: TGTGCCAGCAGAAGAGGCGGTCCTCAAGAGACCCAGTACTTC.

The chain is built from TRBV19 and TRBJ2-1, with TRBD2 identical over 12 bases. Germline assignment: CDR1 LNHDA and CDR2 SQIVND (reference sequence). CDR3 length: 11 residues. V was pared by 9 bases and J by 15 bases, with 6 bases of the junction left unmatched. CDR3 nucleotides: TGTGCCAGCCGACTAGCGGGGGTGCGGTTCTTC. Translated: CASRLAGVRFF.

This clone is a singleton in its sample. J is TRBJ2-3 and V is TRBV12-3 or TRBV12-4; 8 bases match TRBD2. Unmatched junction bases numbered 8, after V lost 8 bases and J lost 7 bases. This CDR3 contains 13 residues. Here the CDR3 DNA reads TGTGCCAGCGGTAGCGGGGAGAGGAATACGCAGTATTTT. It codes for CASGSGERNTQYF.

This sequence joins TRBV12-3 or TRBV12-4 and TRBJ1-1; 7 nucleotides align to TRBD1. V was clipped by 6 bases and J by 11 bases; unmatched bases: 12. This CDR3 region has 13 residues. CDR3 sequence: CASSQEDRQMAFF. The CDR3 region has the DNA TGTGCCAGCAGCCAAGAGGACAGGCAGATGGCTTTCTTT.

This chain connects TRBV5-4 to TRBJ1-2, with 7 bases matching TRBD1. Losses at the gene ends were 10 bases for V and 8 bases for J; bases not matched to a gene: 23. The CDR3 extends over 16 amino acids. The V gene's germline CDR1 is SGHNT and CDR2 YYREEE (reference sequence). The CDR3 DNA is TGTGCCTGTTCAAAAGGGGGCTTGGGGTTCGAAAGCGGCTACACCTTC. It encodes CACSKGGLGFESGYTF. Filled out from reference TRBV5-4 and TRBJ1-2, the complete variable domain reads ETGVTQSPTHLIKTRGQQVTLRCSSQSGHNTVSWYQQALGQGPQFIFQYYREEENGRGNFPPRFSGLQFPNYSSELNVNALELDDSALYLCACSKGGLGFESGYTFGSGTRLTVV.

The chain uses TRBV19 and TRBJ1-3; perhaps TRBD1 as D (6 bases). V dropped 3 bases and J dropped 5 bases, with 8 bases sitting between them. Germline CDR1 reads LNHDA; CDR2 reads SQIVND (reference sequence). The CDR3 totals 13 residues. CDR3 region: CASSIDRRNTIYF. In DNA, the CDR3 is TGTGCCAGTAGTATCGACAGGAGAAACACCATATATTTT.

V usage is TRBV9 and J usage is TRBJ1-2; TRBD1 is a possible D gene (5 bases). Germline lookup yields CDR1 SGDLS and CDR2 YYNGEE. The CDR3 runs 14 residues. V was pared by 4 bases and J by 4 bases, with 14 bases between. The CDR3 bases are TGTGCCAGCAGCACAACAGGTGCCCCCTATGGCTACACCTTC. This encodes CASSTTGAPYGYTF. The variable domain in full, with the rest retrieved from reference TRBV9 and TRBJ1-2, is DSGVTQTPKHLITATGQRVTLRCSPRSGDLSVYWYQQSLDQGLQFLIQYYNGEERAKGNILERFSAQQFPDLHSELNLSSLELGDSALYFCASSTTGAPYGYTFGSGTRLTVV.

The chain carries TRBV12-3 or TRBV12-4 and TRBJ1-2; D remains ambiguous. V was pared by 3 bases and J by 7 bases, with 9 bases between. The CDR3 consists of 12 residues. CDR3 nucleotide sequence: TGTGCCAGCAGTTTTTGGGCACTTGGCTACACCTTC. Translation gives CASSFWALGYTF.

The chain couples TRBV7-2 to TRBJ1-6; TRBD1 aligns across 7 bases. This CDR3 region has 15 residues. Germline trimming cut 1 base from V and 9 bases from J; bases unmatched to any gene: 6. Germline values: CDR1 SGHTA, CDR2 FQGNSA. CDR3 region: CASSLEDRAGSPLHF. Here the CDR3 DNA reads TGTGCCAGCAGCTTAGAAGACAGGGCGGGTTCACCCCTCCACTTT.

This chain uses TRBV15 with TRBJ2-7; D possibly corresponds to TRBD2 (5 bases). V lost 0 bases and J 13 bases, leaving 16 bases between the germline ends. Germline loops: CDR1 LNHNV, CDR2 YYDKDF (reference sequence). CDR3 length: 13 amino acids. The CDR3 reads CATSRDKEERTYF. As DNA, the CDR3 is TGTGCCACCAGCAGAGATAAGGAGGAGCGGACTTACTTC.

The CDR3 nucleotides read TGTGCCATCGCAACCGGGACAGACTATAATTCACCCCTCCACTTT. Its protein is CAIATGTDYNSPLHF. The chain uses TRBV10-3 and TRBJ1-6; 7 bases fit TRBD1. The junction had 7 bases not matched to a gene; V was cut back by 8 bases and J by 3 bases. CDR1 and CDR2 (germline): ENHRY, SYGVKD. This CDR3 is built from 15 residues.

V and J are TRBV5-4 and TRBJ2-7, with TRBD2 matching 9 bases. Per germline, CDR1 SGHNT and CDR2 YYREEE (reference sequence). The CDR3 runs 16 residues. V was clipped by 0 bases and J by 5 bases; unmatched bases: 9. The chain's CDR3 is CASSLAGRGGRDEQYF. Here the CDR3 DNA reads TGTGCCAGCAGCTTGGCCGGGCGGGGGGGCCGCGACGAGCAGTACTTC. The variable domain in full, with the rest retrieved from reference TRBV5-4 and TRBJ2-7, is ETGVTQSPTHLIKTRGQQVTLRCSSQSGHNTVSWYQQALGQGPQFIFQYYREEENGRGNFPPRFSGLQFPNYSSELNVNALELDDSALYLCASSLAGRGGRDEQYFGPGTRLTVT.

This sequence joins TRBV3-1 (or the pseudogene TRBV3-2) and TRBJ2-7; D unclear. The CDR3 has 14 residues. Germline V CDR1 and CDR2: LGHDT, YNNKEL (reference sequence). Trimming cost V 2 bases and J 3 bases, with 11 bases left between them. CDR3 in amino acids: CASSQTTSSYEQYF. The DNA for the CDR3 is TGTGCCAGCAGCCAAACGACTTCAAGCTACGAGCAGTACTTC.

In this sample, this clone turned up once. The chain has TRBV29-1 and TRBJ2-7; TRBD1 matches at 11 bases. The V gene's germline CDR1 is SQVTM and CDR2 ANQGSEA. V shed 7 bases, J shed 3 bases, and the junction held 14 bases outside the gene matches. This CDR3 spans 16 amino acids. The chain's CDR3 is CSAEVLRTGGFYEQYF. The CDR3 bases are TGCAGCGCTGAGGTTCTCAGGACAGGGGGCTTCTACGAGCAGTACTTC.

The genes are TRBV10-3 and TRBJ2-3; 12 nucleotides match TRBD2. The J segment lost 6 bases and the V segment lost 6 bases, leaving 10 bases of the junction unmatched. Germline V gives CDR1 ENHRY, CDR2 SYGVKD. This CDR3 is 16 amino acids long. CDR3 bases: TGTGCCATCAGCGAAAGACTAGCGGGGGCCCCGGATACGCAGTATTTT. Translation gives CAISERLAGAPDTQYF.

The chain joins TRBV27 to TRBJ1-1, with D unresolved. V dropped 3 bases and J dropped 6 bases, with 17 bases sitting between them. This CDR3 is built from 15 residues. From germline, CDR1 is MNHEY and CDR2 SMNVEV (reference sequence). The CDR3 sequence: CASSFTAGGKAEAFF. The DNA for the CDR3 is TGTGCCAGCAGTTTTACGGCCGGAGGGAAAGCTGAAGCTTTCTTT.

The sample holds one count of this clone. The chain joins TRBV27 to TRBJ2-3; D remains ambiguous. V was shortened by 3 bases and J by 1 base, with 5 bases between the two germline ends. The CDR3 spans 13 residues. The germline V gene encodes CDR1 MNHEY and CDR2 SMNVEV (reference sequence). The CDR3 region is CASSFIGTDTQYF. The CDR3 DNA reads TGTGCCAGCAGTTTTATCGGCACAGATACGCAGTATTTT.

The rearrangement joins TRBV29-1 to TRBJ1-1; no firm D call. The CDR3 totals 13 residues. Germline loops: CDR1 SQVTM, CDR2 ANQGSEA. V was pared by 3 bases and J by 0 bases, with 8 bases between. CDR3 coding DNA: TGCAGCGTTGAGAGCCCGCTGAACACTGAAGCTTTCTTT. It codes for CSVESPLNTEAFF.

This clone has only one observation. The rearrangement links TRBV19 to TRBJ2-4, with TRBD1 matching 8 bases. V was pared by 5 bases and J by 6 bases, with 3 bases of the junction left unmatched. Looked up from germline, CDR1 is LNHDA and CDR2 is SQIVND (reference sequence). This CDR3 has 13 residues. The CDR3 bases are TGTGCCAGTAGTGTGACAGGGGTAAACATTCAGTACTTC. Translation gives CASSVTGVNIQYF. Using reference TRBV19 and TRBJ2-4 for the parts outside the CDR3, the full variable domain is DGGITQSPKYLFRKEGQNVTLSCEQNLNHDAMYWYRQDPGQGLRLIYYSQIVNDFQKGDIAEGYSVSREKKESFPLTVTSAQKNPTAFYLCASSVTGVNIQYFGAGTRLSVL.

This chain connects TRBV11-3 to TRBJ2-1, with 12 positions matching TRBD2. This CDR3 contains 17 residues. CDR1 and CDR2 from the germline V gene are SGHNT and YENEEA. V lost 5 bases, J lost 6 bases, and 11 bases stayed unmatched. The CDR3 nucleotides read TGTGCCAGCAGCCTCCGGGCTAGCGGGGGGGCGTCCAATGAGCAGTTCTTC. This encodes CASSLRASGGASNEQFF.

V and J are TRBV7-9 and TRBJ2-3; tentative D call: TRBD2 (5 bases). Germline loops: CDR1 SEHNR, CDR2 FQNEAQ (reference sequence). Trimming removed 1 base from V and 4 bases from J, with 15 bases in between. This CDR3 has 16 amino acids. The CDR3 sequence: CASSLVVRLEADTQYF. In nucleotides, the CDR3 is TGTGCCAGCAGCTTAGTAGTCCGATTGGAGGCAGATACGCAGTATTTT.

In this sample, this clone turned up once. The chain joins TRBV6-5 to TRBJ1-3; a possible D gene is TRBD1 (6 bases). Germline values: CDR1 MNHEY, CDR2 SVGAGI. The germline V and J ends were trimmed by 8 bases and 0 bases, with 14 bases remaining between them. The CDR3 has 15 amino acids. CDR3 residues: CASGRQARSGNTIYF. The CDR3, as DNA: TGTGCCAGCGGGAGACAGGCCCGCTCTGGAAACACCATATATTTT.

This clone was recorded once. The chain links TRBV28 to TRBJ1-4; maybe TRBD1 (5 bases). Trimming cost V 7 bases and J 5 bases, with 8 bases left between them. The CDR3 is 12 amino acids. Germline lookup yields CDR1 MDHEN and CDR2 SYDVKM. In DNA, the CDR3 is TGTGCCAGCAAGGAGGGGAATGAAAAACTGTTTTTT. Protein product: CASKEGNEKLFF.

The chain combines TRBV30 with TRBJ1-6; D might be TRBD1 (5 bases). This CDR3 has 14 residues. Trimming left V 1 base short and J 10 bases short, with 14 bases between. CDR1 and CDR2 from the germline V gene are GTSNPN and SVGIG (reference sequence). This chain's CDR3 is CAWSDLTGWSPLHF. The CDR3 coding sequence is TGTGCCTGGAGTGATCTAACAGGCTGGTCACCCCTCCACTTT.

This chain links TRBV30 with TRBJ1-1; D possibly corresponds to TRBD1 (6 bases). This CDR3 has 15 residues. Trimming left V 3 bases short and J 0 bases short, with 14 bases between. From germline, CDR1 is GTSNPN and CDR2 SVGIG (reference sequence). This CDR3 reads CAWRRADRLNTEAFF. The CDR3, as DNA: TGTGCCTGGAGGCGTGCGGACAGACTGAACACTGAAGCTTTCTTT. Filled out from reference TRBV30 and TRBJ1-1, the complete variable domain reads SQTIHQWPATLVQPVGSPLSLECTVEGTSNPNLYWYRQAAGRGLQLLFYSVGIGQISSEVPQNLSASRPQDRQFILSSKKLLLSDSGFYLCAWRRADRLNTEAFFGQGTRLTVV.

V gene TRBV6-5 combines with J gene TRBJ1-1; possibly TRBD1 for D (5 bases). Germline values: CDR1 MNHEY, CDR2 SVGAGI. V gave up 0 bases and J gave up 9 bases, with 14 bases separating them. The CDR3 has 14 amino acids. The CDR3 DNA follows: TGTGCCAGCAGTTACTCGATCAGTTCAGGGAAAGCTTTCTTT. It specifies CASSYSISSGKAFF.